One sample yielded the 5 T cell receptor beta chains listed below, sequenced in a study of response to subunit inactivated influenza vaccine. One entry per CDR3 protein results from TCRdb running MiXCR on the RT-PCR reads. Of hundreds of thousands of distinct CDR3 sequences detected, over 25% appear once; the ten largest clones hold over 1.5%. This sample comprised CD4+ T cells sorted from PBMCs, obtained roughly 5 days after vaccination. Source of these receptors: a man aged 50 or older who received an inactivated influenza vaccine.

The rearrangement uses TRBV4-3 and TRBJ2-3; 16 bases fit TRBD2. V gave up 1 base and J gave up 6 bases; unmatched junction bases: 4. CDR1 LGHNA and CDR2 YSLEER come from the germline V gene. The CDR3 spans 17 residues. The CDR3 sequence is CASSQGGTSGGVDTQYF. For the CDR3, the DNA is TGCGCCAGCAGCCAAGGAGGGACTAGCGGGGGGGTGGATACGCAGTATTTT.

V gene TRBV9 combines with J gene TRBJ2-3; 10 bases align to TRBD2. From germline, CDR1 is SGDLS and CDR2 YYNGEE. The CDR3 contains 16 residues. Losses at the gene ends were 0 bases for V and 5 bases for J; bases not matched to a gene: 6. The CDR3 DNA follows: TGTGCCAGCAGCGTAGCTAGCGGGGGAGAGGGAGATACGCAGTATTTT. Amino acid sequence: CASSVASGGEGDTQYF.

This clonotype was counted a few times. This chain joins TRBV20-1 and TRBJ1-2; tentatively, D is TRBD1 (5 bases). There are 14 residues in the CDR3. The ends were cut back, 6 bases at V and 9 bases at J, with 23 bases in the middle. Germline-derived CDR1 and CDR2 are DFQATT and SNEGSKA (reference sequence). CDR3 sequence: CSATGPGGDDRYTF. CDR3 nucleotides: TGCAGTGCAACAGGTCCGGGCGGCGATGATCGCTACACCTTC.

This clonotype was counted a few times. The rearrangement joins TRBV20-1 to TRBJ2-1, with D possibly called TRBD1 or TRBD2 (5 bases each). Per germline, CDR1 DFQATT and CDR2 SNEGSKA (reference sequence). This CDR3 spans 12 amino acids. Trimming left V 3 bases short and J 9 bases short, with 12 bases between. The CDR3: CSASPAGTEQFF. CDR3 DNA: TGCAGTGCTAGTCCAGCCGGGACTGAGCAGTTCTTC.

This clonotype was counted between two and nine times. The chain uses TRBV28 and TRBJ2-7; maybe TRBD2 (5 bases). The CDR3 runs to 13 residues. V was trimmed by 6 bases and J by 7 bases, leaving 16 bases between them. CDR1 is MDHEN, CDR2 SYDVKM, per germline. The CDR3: CASSPGKLGEQYF. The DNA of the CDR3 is TGTGCCAGCAGCCCCGGGAAGCTGGGAGAGCAGTACTTC.